A single sample gave rise to the 26 T cell receptor beta chains below, sequenced in a study of blood T cells in healthy people across ages. A J-beta primer mix and a sample-barcoded 5' primer were used in a second PCR of about 7 to 12 cycles. Via MiXCR, TCRdb re-called the 5' RACE reads, giving one row per CDR3 protein. The sample has approximately 760,000 distinct CDR3 sequences, about 25% seen once. These data also featured in a second study, about T cells of mothers and their children.

Input material: blood. The receptor source for this set is a boy between 5 and 17 years old in good health.

This clonotype has a single count. The genes are TRBV11-1 and TRBJ2-5; TRBD1 matches at 10 bases. Germline V gene lookup returns CDR1 SGHAT and CDR2 FQDESV (reference sequence). This CDR3 region has 18 residues. With V trimmed by 1 base and J by 1 base, 9 bases remained unmatched. Here the CDR3 reads CASSLGPSGTGAQETQYF. DNA for the CDR3: TGTGCCAGCAGCTTAGGCCCCTCCGGGACAGGGGCCCAAGAGACCCAGTACTTC.

CDR3 DNA sequence: TGTGCCACCAGCAGAGATTCAGAGTCTGGGGCCAACGTCCTGACTTTC. It codes for CATSRDSESGANVLTF. The rearrangement links TRBV15 to TRBJ2-6; D remains unclear. The V and J ends lost 0 bases and 1 base respectively, with 7 bases between them. The germline V gene has CDR1 LNHNV and CDR2 YYDKDF (reference sequence). The CDR3 loop spans 16 amino acids.

The J gene is TRBJ1-2, the V gene TRBV6-2 or TRBV6-3; D ambiguous. Germline CDR1 and CDR2: MNHEY and SVGEGT. V was trimmed by 0 bases and J by 4 bases, leaving 9 bases between them. The CDR3 spans 14 residues. The CDR3 coding sequence is TGTGCCAGCAGTTACTCCCCGTGGGGCTATGGCTACACCTTC. It encodes CASSYSPWGYGYTF.

The J gene is TRBJ1-1, the V gene TRBV6-6; D is ambiguous. Trimming shortened V by 6 bases and J by 3 bases, and 11 bases separated the two germline ends. The germline gives CDR1 MNHNY, CDR2 SVGAGI (reference sequence). CDR3 length: 13 amino acids. The chain's CDR3 is CASRALRHTEAFF. The CDR3 DNA is TGTGCCAGCAGGGCCCTCAGGCACACTGAAGCTTTCTTT.

The chain employs TRBV9 and TRBJ2-5; the match to TRBD2 covers 7 bases. The germline CDR1 and CDR2 sequences are SGDLS and YYNGEE. CDR3 length equals 14 residues. V trimming: 5 bases; J trimming: 2 bases; junction bases outside the gene matches: 6. CDR3 sequence reads: CASSPWGGQETQYF. For the CDR3, the DNA is TGTGCCAGCAGTCCTTGGGGGGGACAAGAGACCCAGTACTTC.

A few counts support this clonotype. The chain uses TRBV29-1 and TRBJ2-5, with D possibly being TRBD1 or TRBD2 (6 bases each). Germline assignment: CDR1 SQVTM and CDR2 ANQGSEA. V lost 6 bases and J 5 bases, leaving 19 bases between the germline ends. There are 14 residues in the CDR3. The CDR3 here is CSVAIGGQLETQYF. DNA for the CDR3: TGCAGCGTCGCAATCGGGGGACAATTGGAGACCCAGTACTTC. Full variable domain (missing parts from reference TRBV29-1 and TRBJ2-5): SAVISQKPSRDICQRGTSLTIQCQVDSQVTMMFWYRQQPGQSLTLIATANQGSEATYESGFVIDKFPISRPNLTFSTLTVSNMSPEDSSIYLCSVAIGGQLETQYFGPGTRLLVL.

The chain uses TRBV2 and TRBJ1-5; the D is unclear. Germline V gene lookup returns CDR1 SNHLY and CDR2 FYNNEI. Trimming left V 3 bases short and J 5 bases short, with 8 bases between. The CDR3 runs 13 residues. CDR3 residues: CASSDNDYQPQHF. CDR3 nucleotide sequence: TGTGCCAGCAGTGACAATGATTATCAGCCCCAGCATTTT.

With regard to this clonotype: The junction differs from germline at one of its ends, possibly a read error. V usage is TRBV29-1 and J usage is TRBJ2-1; no firm D call. The germline V gene encodes CDR1 SQVTM and CDR2 ANQGSEA. This CDR3 has 11 amino acids. This CDR3 is CSVTTYNGQFF. Written as DNA, the CDR3 is TGCAGCGTTACCACCTACAATGGGCAGTTCTTC.

The chain employs TRBV6-2 or TRBV6-3 and TRBJ2-3, with D unclear. The CDR3 has 13 residues. With 0 bases removed from V and 4 bases from J, the gap between germline ends came to 5 bases. The germline V gene encodes CDR1 MNHEY and CDR2 SVGEGT. CDR3 loop: CASSYSTADTQYF. The CDR3 bases are TGTGCCAGCAGTTACTCGACGGCAGATACGCAGTATTTT.

The chain uses TRBV28 and TRBJ1-2; D remains ambiguous. V dropped 5 bases and J dropped 7 bases, with 17 bases sitting between them. CDR1 and CDR2 (germline): MDHEN, SYDVKM. The CDR3 loop spans 14 amino acids. CDR3 sequence (DNA): TGTGCCAGCAGTCCCCGCGACGGGGTGGGTGGCTACACCTTC. It yields the protein CASSPRDGVGGYTF.

With respect to this clonotype: The germline gene is not matched at one end of the junction; a read error may be the cause. V usage is TRBV7-7 and J usage is TRBJ2-1; weak D call: TRBD2 (5 bases). This CDR3 contains 15 residues. From germline, CDR1 is SSHAT and CDR2 FNYEAQ (reference sequence). The CDR3 here is CASSGNQLEADEQFF. CDR3 sequence (DNA): TGTGCTAGCAGCGGTAACCAACTAGAAGCGGATGAGCAGTTCTTC.

This clonotype came up a few times. The rearrangement uses TRBV7-2 and TRBJ2-5; TRBD2 matches 11 bases. The CDR3 contains 15 residues. The junction had 2 bases not matched to a gene; V was cut back by 3 bases and J by 2 bases. Looked up from germline, CDR1 is SGHTA and CDR2 is FQGNSA. The CDR3 sequence is CASSLIAGGQETQYF. The CDR3 bases are TGTGCCAGCAGCTTGATAGCGGGGGGGCAAGAGACCCAGTACTTC.

This clonotype was seen at least ten times. J is TRBJ2-5 and V is TRBV6-6; TRBD2 matches 10 bases. The V gene end was trimmed by 6 bases and the J gene end by 2 bases; junction bases not matched to a gene: 3. The CDR3 extends over 14 amino acids. Germline V lookup: CDR1 MNHNY, CDR2 SVGAGI (reference sequence). CDR3 sequence: CASSKTSGQETQYF. CDR3 DNA: TGTGCCAGCAGCAAGACTAGCGGGCAAGAGACCCAGTACTTC.

This chain connects TRBV6-2 or TRBV6-3 to TRBJ2-6; weak D call: TRBD2 (5 bases). Germline loops: CDR1 MNHEY, CDR2 SVGEGT. CDR3 length: 15 residues. The germline V and J ends were trimmed by 2 bases and 7 bases, with 12 bases remaining between them. CDR3 DNA: TGTGCCAGCAGTTACCCACTCGGGGATGCCAACGTCCTGACTTTC. It yields the protein CASSYPLGDANVLTF.

This chain links TRBV28 with TRBJ2-5; D is possibly TRBD1 (8 bases). V lost 8 bases and J 2 bases, leaving 12 bases between the germline ends. The CDR3 extends over 13 amino acids. Germline-derived CDR1 and CDR2 are MDHEN and SYDVKM. The CDR3 loop reads CASYRGGQETQYF. DNA of the CDR3: TGTGCCAGCTACAGGGGGGGGCAAGAGACCCAGTACTTC.

V usage is TRBV20-1 and J usage is TRBJ2-5; perhaps TRBD2 as D (6 bases). The J call may be in error: the DNA end matches TRBJ2-1 better. Germline CDR1 DFQATT, CDR2 SNEGSKA (reference sequence). The CDR3 sequence is 13 residues long. CDR3: CSARRPGDNEQFF. DNA for the CDR3: TGCAGTGCTAGACGGCCGGGGGACAATGAGCAGTTCTTC.

The chain links TRBV24-1 to TRBJ2-3; the match to TRBD2 covers 15 bases. The CDR3 length is 18 residues. V lost 4 bases, J lost 2 bases, and 6 bases stayed unmatched. CDR1 KGHDR and CDR2 SFDVKD come from the germline V gene. The CDR3 sequence: CATSESGTSGRTTDTQYF. For the CDR3, the DNA is TGTGCCACCAGTGAATCCGGGACTAGCGGGAGGACCACAGATACGCAGTATTTT.

This clonotype was observed a handful of times. The chain combines TRBV7-9 with TRBJ1-2, with a possible D match to TRBD1 (6 bases). The V gene lost 5 bases and the J gene lost 0 bases, with 13 bases spanning the gap. This CDR3 comprises 15 residues. Germline CDR1 is SEHNR and CDR2 is FQNEAQ (reference sequence). CDR3 nucleotides: TGTGCCAGCAGCGCCCGGGACAAGCCTAACTATGGCTACACCTTC. Its translation is CASSARDKPNYGYTF.

This clonotype was seen a few times. The chain employs TRBV15 and TRBJ2-1, with TRBD2 matching 11 bases. The CDR3 has 14 amino acids. The V gene end was trimmed by 6 bases and the J gene end by 7 bases; junction bases not matched to a gene: 5. Per the germline V gene, CDR1 is LNHNV and CDR2 is YYDKDF (reference sequence). In nucleotides, the CDR3 is TGTGCCACCAGGGTAGCGGGAGGGCCGAATGAGCAGTTCTTC. It yields the protein CATRVAGGPNEQFF.

This clonotype turned up a few times. The genes are TRBV20-1 and TRBJ1-1; D is perhaps TRBD1 (5 bases). This CDR3 contains 15 residues. Trimming stripped 0 bases from V and 5 bases from J, with 16 bases between. Germline CDR1 reads DFQATT; CDR2 reads SNEGSKA (reference sequence). This chain's CDR3 is CSARDQAARETEAFF. DNA for the CDR3: TGCAGTGCTAGAGATCAAGCCGCCAGGGAAACTGAAGCTTTCTTT.

The chain couples TRBV24-1 to TRBJ2-1; perhaps D is TRBD1 or TRBD2 (5 bases each). Looked up from germline, CDR1 is KGHDR and CDR2 is SFDVKD. Trimming shortened V by 4 bases and J by 7 bases, and 19 bases separated the two germline ends. The CDR3 extends over 16 amino acids. CDR3 sequence reads: CATSEPGTGSWNEQFF. DNA of the CDR3: TGTGCCACCAGTGAGCCCGGGACGGGGAGTTGGAATGAGCAGTTCTTC.

The V gene is TRBV7-9, the J gene TRBJ1-2, with D perhaps matching TRBD1 (5 bases). The V gene's germline CDR1 is SEHNR and CDR2 FQNEAQ (reference sequence). This CDR3 comprises 16 residues. Trimming pared 1 base from V and 3 bases from J, leaving 15 bases between. Here the CDR3 reads CASSLDRGVDDYGYTF. For the CDR3, the DNA is TGTGCCAGCAGCTTAGATAGAGGGGTAGATGACTATGGCTACACCTTC.

This clonotype was seen a handful of times. This sequence joins TRBV27 and TRBJ2-7; D not certain. Germline CDR1 MNHEY, CDR2 SMNVEV (reference sequence). V lost 5 bases and J 0 bases, leaving 11 bases between the germline ends. This CDR3 contains 14 residues. Here the CDR3 reads CASSPHPSSYEQYF. The CDR3 DNA is TGTGCCAGCAGTCCTCACCCGAGCTCCTACGAGCAGTACTTC.

This clonotype was counted between two and nine times. This rearrangement joins TRBV7-9 to TRBJ1-6, with TRBD1 as a possible D gene (5 bases). CDR3 length: 15 amino acids. Germline loops: CDR1 SEHNR, CDR2 FQNEAQ (reference sequence). V was pared by 0 bases and J by 13 bases, with 16 bases between. CDR3 sequence: CASSLASVRASPLHF. CDR3 nucleotides: TGTGCCAGCAGCTTAGCCTCTGTCAGGGCATCGCCCCTCCACTTT. Full variable domain (missing parts from reference TRBV7-9 and TRBJ1-6): DTGVSQNPRHKITKRGQNVTFRCDPISEHNRLYWYRQTLGQGPEFLTYFQNEAQLEKSRLLSDRFSAERPKGSFSTLEIQRTEQGDSAMYLCASSLASVRASPLHFGNGTRLTVT.

The chain has TRBV7-2 and TRBJ1-3; D uncertain. In germline, CDR1 is SGHTA, CDR2 FQGNSA. The ends were cut back, 7 bases at V and 0 bases at J, with 10 bases in the middle. CDR3 length: 14 amino acids. CDR3 loop: CASNDMSSGNTIYF. Written as DNA, the CDR3 is TGTGCCAGCAACGACATGAGCTCTGGAAACACCATATATTTT.

A note on this clonotype: One end of the junction varies from germline; a read error may be responsible. The CDR3 DNA sequence: TGCAGTGCTCCGAAGGGGTTCTTC. Its protein is CSAPKGFF. This sequence joins TRBV20-1 and TRBJ2-5; D perhaps matches TRBD1 (5 bases). Per germline, CDR1 DFQATT and CDR2 SNEGSKA (reference sequence). This CDR3 is 8 amino acids long.